This note documents a single T cell receptor (beta chain) sequence. The record originates from a study of cytomegalovirus exposure and HLA in healthy donors. This CDR3 contains 14 residues. After removal of 6 bases from V and 3 bases from J, the junction contained 3 bases not matched to a gene. CDR1 and CDR2 (germline): SGHTA, FQGNSA. The PCR contained 60 Vbeta and 13 Jbeta primers. Sequenced by immunoSEQ multiplex PCR; TCRdb stores in-frame clones only, minus some. The table includes about 190,000 clones, over 65% detected once. This chain connects TRBV7-2 to TRBJ2-2, with 8 bases aligning to TRBD1. The receptor was isolated from a woman in her fifties or sixties in good health and CMV-seropositive. The sequenced sample was PBMCs. The CDR3 sequence: CASSRTGYTGELFF. The DNA for the CDR3 is TGTGCCAGCAGTCGGACAGGGTACACCGGGGAGCTGTTTTTT.